Shown below are 25 T cell receptor beta chains from a single sample sequenced in a study of blood T cell repertoires in COVID-19. Here immunoSEQ multiplex PCR was the method, and the copy in TCRdb shows in-frame clones only, minus some. The sample lists about 70,000 clones; about 80% were seen once. The sequenced sample consisted of peripheral blood. The receptors come from a man aged 65 to 79 who had recovered from COVID-19.

The chain combines TRBV30 with TRBJ2-4; tentatively, D is TRBD1 (6 bases). The CDR3 totals 12 residues. Germline V gene lookup returns CDR1 GTSNPN and CDR2 SVGIG (reference sequence). Trimming stripped 2 bases from V and 7 bases from J, with 9 bases between. CDR3 coding DNA: TGTGCCTGGAGTCGGCAGGGGAACATTCAGTACTTC. It specifies CAWSRQGNIQYF.

The CDR3 DNA sequence: TGCGCCAGCAGCTTGGACGGGTCGAACACCGGGGAGCTGTTTTTT. This gives the protein CASSLDGSNTGELFF. The chain has TRBV5-1 and TRBJ2-2; D unclear. This CDR3 is built from 15 residues. Germline loops: CDR1 SGHRS, CDR2 YFSETQ. V lost 0 bases to trimming and J lost 0 bases, with 6 bases between them.

CDR3 bases: TGTGCCAGCAGTTGGACATCCTATGGCTACACCTTC. Residues: CASSWTSYGYTF. This sequence joins TRBV6-2 or TRBV6-3 and TRBJ1-2; D might be TRBD1 (5 bases). The germline CDR1 and CDR2 sequences are MNHEY and SVGEGT. CDR3 length equals 12 residues. V lost 4 bases, J lost 4 bases, and 7 bases lay in between.

In DNA, the CDR3 is TGCGCCAGCAGTCTAAACCGGGTTCTAAGCACCGGGGAGCTGTTTTTT. Protein product: CASSLNRVLSTGELFF. V gene TRBV10-1 combines with J gene TRBJ2-2; no clear D. The CDR3 totals 16 residues. Germline V CDR1 and CDR2: WNHNN, SYGVQD (reference sequence). Trimming removed 5 bases from V and 4 bases from J, with 17 bases in between.

In its sample, this clone was seen many times. This chain uses TRBV7-8 with TRBJ2-2, with 10 nucleotides matching TRBD2. This CDR3 spans 17 amino acids. Germline V gene sequence: CDR1 SGHVS, CDR2 FQNEAQ. J lost 4 bases, V lost 6 bases, and 11 bases had no gene match. CDR3 residues: CASRYPRRLAGTGELFF. The CDR3 DNA reads as TGTGCCAGCAGGTACCCTCGTAGACTAGCGGGCACCGGGGAGCTGTTTTTT. Based on the CDR3 plus reference TRBV7-8 and TRBJ2-2, the full variable domain is GAGVSQSPRYKVAKRGQDVALRCDPISGHVSLFWYQQALGQGPEFLTYFQNEAQLDKSGLPSDRFFAERPEGSVSTLKIQRTQQEDSAVYLCASRYPRRLAGTGELFFGEGSRLTVL.

The V and J genes are TRBV3-1 (or the pseudogene TRBV3-2) and TRBJ2-3; weak D call: TRBD2 (5 bases). Germline CDR1 reads LGHDT; CDR2 reads YNNKEL (reference sequence). The CDR3 runs 12 residues. The V end lost 2 bases, the J end lost 7 bases, and 7 bases lay between the germline ends. For the CDR3, the DNA is TGTGCCAGCAGCCAAACGGGGAATACGCAGTATTTT. Its protein is CASSQTGNTQYF.

The chain is built from TRBV5-5 and TRBJ2-4; possible D gene TRBD2, 5 bases. The germline CDR1 and CDR2 sequences are SGHKS and YYEKEE (reference sequence). V was cut by 1 base and J by 0 bases, with 14 bases left in between. The CDR3 is 17 amino acids. CDR3 region: CASSLIYGVVAKNIQYF. CDR3 nucleotide sequence: TGTGCCAGCAGCTTGATATACGGGGTAGTAGCCAAAAACATTCAGTACTTC.

This chain uses TRBV7-9 with TRBJ2-3, with 13 positions matching TRBD2. Germline loops: CDR1 SEHNR, CDR2 FQNEAQ (reference sequence). The CDR3 spans 17 residues. V shed 5 bases and J 3 bases; nucleotides not matched to a gene: 8. The CDR3 DNA reads TGTGCCAGCAGCCGCGGACTAGCGGGAGTGGAGACAGATACGCAGTATTTT. It is translated as CASSRGLAGVETDTQYF.

The V gene is TRBV29-1, the J gene TRBJ2-7, with D maybe TRBD2 (5 bases). Between the trimmed V and J ends, which lost 4 bases and 1 base, there was a span of 20 bases. There are 16 residues in the CDR3. Germline-derived CDR1 and CDR2 are SQVTM and ANQGSEA. This CDR3 reads CSVVLWKAGNSYEQYF. CDR3 in DNA: TGCAGCGTTGTACTTTGGAAGGCGGGTAATTCCTACGAGCAGTACTTC.

The chain is built from TRBV6-5 and TRBJ1-1; tentative D call: TRBD1 (5 bases). Germline V gene sequence: CDR1 MNHEY, CDR2 SVGAGI. Trimming removed 6 bases at V and 0 bases at J, with 11 bases between. CDR3 length: 14 amino acids. DNA for the CDR3: TGTGCCAGCAGCCTCGACAGAATGAACACTGAAGCTTTCTTT. Encoded protein: CASSLDRMNTEAFF.

V usage is TRBV7-2 and J usage is TRBJ2-1; possible D gene TRBD2, 5 bases. Germline V gene data show CDR1 as SGHTA and CDR2 as FQGNSA. V shed 5 bases and J shed 5 bases, with 10 bases lying between them. This CDR3 is built from 13 residues. Here the CDR3 DNA reads TGTGCCAGCAGCGGGAGTGTCCACAATGAGCAGTTCTTC. The encoded protein is CASSGSVHNEQFF.

V and J are TRBV7-2 and TRBJ2-1; 13 bases agree with TRBD2. The V and J ends lost 5 bases and 1 base, in that order; junction bases with no gene match: 8. CDR3 size: 18 residues. The germline V gene has CDR1 SGHTA and CDR2 FQGNSA. The CDR3, as DNA: TGTGCCAGCAGCAGCAGGACTAGCGGGAGCTCGTCCTACAATGAGCAGTTCTTC. Translating gives CASSSRTSGSSSYNEQFF.

The chain couples TRBV27 to TRBJ1-1; maybe TRBD1 (5 bases). This CDR3 contains 15 residues. Trimming stripped 10 bases from V and 0 bases from J, with 18 bases between. Germline V gene sequence: CDR1 MNHEY, CDR2 SMNVEV (reference sequence). Written as DNA, the CDR3 is TGTGCCACTCGAACAGGCCGAACAGTGAACACTGAAGCTTTCTTT. Its protein product is CATRTGRTVNTEAFF.

This clone was recorded a few times. The V and J genes are TRBV4-1 and TRBJ1-2, with a weak D call TRBD1 (5 bases). Trimming left V 4 bases short and J 6 bases short, with 18 bases between. Germline V lookup: CDR1 MGHRA, CDR2 YSYEKL. The CDR3 loop spans 15 amino acids. The CDR3 here is CASSRIPTEKNGYTF. In DNA form, the CDR3 reads TGCGCCAGCAGCCGAATACCGACAGAAAAAAATGGCTACACCTTC.

There are many counts of this clone. The chain links TRBV3-1 (or the pseudogene TRBV3-2) to TRBJ1-2, with D maybe TRBD1 (5 bases). Germline CDR1 reads LGHDT; CDR2 reads YNNKEL (reference sequence). This CDR3 is 12 amino acids long. V was trimmed by 2 bases and J by 12 bases, leaving 13 bases between them. The CDR3 DNA reads as TGTGCCAGCAGCCAAAGGGGCCTCGCAAACACCTTC. Protein sequence: CASSQRGLANTF.

This chain links TRBV6-1 with TRBJ1-1, with 7 nucleotides matching TRBD1. Germline CDR1 is MNHNS and CDR2 is SASEGT. Germline trimming cut 6 bases from V and 3 bases from J; bases unmatched to any gene: 1. This CDR3 comprises 12 residues. Here the CDR3 reads CASSTGDTEAFF. The DNA for the CDR3 is TGTGCCAGCAGCACAGGGGACACTGAAGCTTTCTTT.

This chain uses TRBV5-5 with TRBJ2-5; tentative D call: TRBD1 (6 bases). The V and J ends lost 3 bases and 5 bases respectively, with 17 bases between them. The germline V gene has CDR1 SGHKS and CDR2 YYEKEE (reference sequence). The CDR3 runs 15 residues. CDR3 sequence reads: CASSSRGHGLETQYF. As DNA, the CDR3 is TGTGCCAGCAGCTCCCGGGGACACGGGTTGGAGACCCAGTACTTC.

Many counts were recorded for this clone. V usage is TRBV10-1 and J usage is TRBJ1-6, with 7 bases lining up with TRBD1. V gave up 0 bases and J gave up 0 bases; unmatched junction bases: 2. Germline V gene lookup returns CDR1 WNHNN and CDR2 SYGVQD (reference sequence). The CDR3 covers 17 residues. CDR3 nucleotides: TGCGCCAGCAGTGAGTCAGGGGGCAGCTCCTATAATTCACCCCTCCACTTT. This gives the protein CASSESGGSSYNSPLHF.

The gene calls are TRBV3-1 (or the pseudogene TRBV3-2) and TRBJ1-2; D is uncertain. V was clipped by 0 bases and J by 7 bases, with 12 bases between them. Germline V lookup: CDR1 LGHDT, CDR2 YNNKEL (reference sequence). CDR3 size: 14 residues. CDR3 nucleotides: TGTGCCAGCAGCCAAGATCGGGGAATAGGTGGCTACACCTTC. This gives the protein CASSQDRGIGGYTF.

This clone was detected once. The chain employs TRBV3-1 (or the pseudogene TRBV3-2) and TRBJ2-7; weak D call: TRBD1 (5 bases). Trimming pared 1 base from V and 2 bases from J, leaving 15 bases between. The CDR3 is made up of 16 amino acids. Germline-derived CDR1 and CDR2 are LGHDT and YNNKEL (reference sequence). The CDR3 nucleotides read TGTGCCAGCAGCCAAGGAACAGGACCTGATACCTACGAGCAGTACTTC. It specifies CASSQGTGPDTYEQYF.

The J gene is TRBJ2-3, the V gene TRBV6-5; tentative D call: TRBD1 (6 bases). The CDR3 is 14 amino acids. Germline-derived CDR1 and CDR2 are MNHEY and SVGAGI. Trimming removed 10 bases at V and 5 bases at J, with 19 bases between. DNA of the CDR3: TGTGCCACCAGGTTCACAGGGCCGTTAGATACGCAGTATTTT. It is translated as CATRFTGPLDTQYF.

The rearrangement links TRBV6-5 to TRBJ2-1; maybe TRBD2 (6 bases). This CDR3 region has 14 residues. V shed 6 bases and J shed 7 bases, with 16 bases lying between them. Germline lookup yields CDR1 MNHEY and CDR2 SVGAGI. In DNA form, the CDR3 reads TGTGCCAGCAGATGGGAGGAGTTCGGAAATGAGCAGTTCTTC. Its translation: CASRWEEFGNEQFF.

V usage is TRBV29-1 and J usage is TRBJ2-3; the D gene is possibly TRBD2 (5 bases). The V end was cut by 8 bases, the J end by 5 bases, with 14 bases between. In germline, CDR1 is SQVTM, CDR2 ANQGSEA. The CDR3 sequence is 12 residues long. CDR3 bases: TGCAGCTCCGCGGTCGGGGTAGATACGCAGTATTTT. Protein: CSSAVGVDTQYF.

V is TRBV6-6 and J is TRBJ1-6; D is possibly TRBD1 (5 bases). Germline-derived CDR1 and CDR2 are MNHNY and SVGAGI (reference sequence). The CDR3 length is 15 residues. V was pared by 3 bases and J by 10 bases, with 16 bases between. CDR3 sequence (DNA): TGTGCCAGCAGTTATCAGGCAGGGCAGGAATCACCCCTCCACTTT. As protein: CASSYQAGQESPLHF.

This sequence joins TRBV5-1 and TRBJ1-4; no reliable D call. The CDR3 covers 14 residues. Trimming cost V 7 bases and J 10 bases, with 20 bases left between them. CDR1 SGHRS and CDR2 YFSETQ come from the germline V gene. The DNA for the CDR3 is TGCGCCAGCGGAGATGGACGGGAGGTGGGAAAACTGTTTTTT. This sequence encodes CASGDGREVGKLFF.